Listed below are T cell receptor beta chains from one sample, sequenced in a study of vaccination and CD4 T cells after COVID-19. For these TCRs, the target antigens are not known. TCRdb re-called the PCR reads through MiXCR, storing one row per CDR3 protein. The sample lists a few thousand distinct CDR3 sequences, 34% occurring once. The sequencing here drew on CD4+ T cells from blood, cultured in vitro, taken after SARS-CoV-2 vaccination. These receptors all come from a human donor who had recovered from COVID-19. The CDR3 runs from the conserved cysteine through the conserved F or W. A D gene is named only where the DNA matches it firmly. Not every row has a clone size; where given, it reads once, few, many or a size class.

DNA: TGTGCCAGCGGGGTTGTTGAAGCTTTCTTT
CDR3: CASGVVEAFF
J: TRBJ1-1
size: -
D: -
V: TRBV6-2/TRBV6-3

DNA: TGCAGTGCTAGAGATCCAAAACGTGGGGACGGTAACTATGGCTACACCTTC
CDR3: CSARDPKRGDGNYGYTF
J: TRBJ1-2
size: -
D: -
V: TRBV20-1

DNA: TGCAGCGTTGAAGTTTCCCCAGGGTGGTCGGGAACTGAGACCCAGTACTTC
CDR3: CSVEVSPGWSGTETQYF
J: TRBJ2-5
size: few
D: -
V: TRBV29-1

DNA: TGCAGTGGGCTGGGGACAGGGGCTATGAATACGCAGTATTTT
CDR3: CSGLGTGAMNTQYF
J: TRBJ2-3
size: few
D: TRBD1
V: TRBV20-1

DNA: TGTGCCAGCAGACGGGGGGAGCTTTACGAGCAGTACTTC
CDR3: CASRRGELYEQYF
J: TRBJ2-7
size: few
D: TRBD2
V: TRBV6-2/TRBV6-3

DNA: TGTGCCAGCAGCTTAAGGCAGGGCTTCTACGAGCAGTACTTC
CDR3: CASSLRQGFYEQYF
J: TRBJ2-7
size: -
D: -
V: TRBV7-3

DNA: TGTGCCAGCAGCCCTGTGGGGTACGAGCAGTACTTC
CDR3: CASSPVGYEQYF
J: TRBJ2-7
size: -
D: -
V: TRBV6-2/TRBV6-3

DNA: TGTGCCAGCAGCAAAGGACTAGCGGGTTCTGAGCAGTTCTTC
CDR3: CASSKGLAGSEQFF
J: TRBJ2-1
size: -
D: TRBD2
V: TRBV14

DNA: TGTGCCAGCAGCTCCGGTGGGGGGCGGACAGATACGCAGTATTTT
CDR3: CASSSGGGRTDTQYF
J: TRBJ2-3
size: -
D: -
V: TRBV7-2

DNA: TGTGCCAGCAGAGCCGACAGCTCCCAAAACTATGGCTACACCTTC
CDR3: CASRADSSQNYGYTF
J: TRBJ1-2
size: -
D: -
V: TRBV2

DNA: TGTGCCAGCAGTCCCGGGACACCTAGCTCCTACGAGCAGTACTTC
CDR3: CASSPGTPSSYEQYF
J: TRBJ2-7
size: few
D: -
V: TRBV28

DNA: TGTGCCTGGAGCGCCGGGGGCGGCAATCAGCCCCAGCATTTT
CDR3: CAWSAGGGNQPQHF
J: TRBJ1-5
size: -
D: -
V: TRBV30

DNA: TGCAGTGCTAGCCTCCGGGTCAGTGAAGCTTTCTTT
CDR3: CSASLRVSEAFF
J: TRBJ1-1
size: few
D: -
V: TRBV20-1

DNA: TGTGCCAGCAGCCGACCCCGGACAGGGCGGGTGGAAGCTTTCTTT
CDR3: CASSRPRTGRVEAFF
J: TRBJ1-1
size: -
D: TRBD1
V: TRBV12-3/TRBV12-4

DNA: TGTGCCATCAGTGAGCAGGAAACAAGGCAGCCCCAGCATTTT
CDR3: CAISEQETRQPQHF
J: TRBJ1-5
size: -
D: -
V: TRBV10-3

DNA: TGTGCCACCAGGGACGGCTCCTACGAGCAGTACTTC
CDR3: CATRDGSYEQYF
J: TRBJ2-7
size: once
D: -
V: TRBV24-1

DNA: TGCAGTGCTTCGACACTAGCGGGGGTTGGGGAGACCCAGTACTTC
CDR3: CSASTLAGVGETQYF
J: TRBJ2-5
size: -
D: TRBD2
V: TRBV20-1

DNA: TGTGCCAGCAGTCCCGGACTAGCGGGAGGCAAAGAGACCCAGTACTTC
CDR3: CASSPGLAGGKETQYF
J: TRBJ2-5
size: large
D: TRBD2
V: TRBV28

DNA: TGCGCCAGCAGCCCTGGGGTAGGGGCAGGCTCCTACAATGAGCAGTTCTTC
CDR3: CASSPGVGAGSYNEQFF
J: TRBJ2-1
size: medium-sized
D: -
V: TRBV5-1

DNA: TGTGCCAGTAGTATCTGGCGGGGTCCCAATGAGCAGTTCTTC
CDR3: CASSIWRGPNEQFF
J: TRBJ2-1
size: few
D: -
V: TRBV19

DNA: TGTGCCAGCAGTTACGGTTCCGGGCCAACTAACTATGGCTACACCTTC
CDR3: CASSYGSGPTNYGYTF
J: TRBJ1-2
size: -
D: -
V: TRBV6-5

DNA: TGTGCCAGCAGCGGGAACAGGGGGAATAATTCACCCCTCCACTTT
CDR3: CASSGNRGNNSPLHF
J: TRBJ1-6
size: -
D: TRBD1
V: TRBV5-6

DNA: TGTGCCAGCACCCCCCAGGGGCTGGATAAGCAGCCCCAGCATTTT
CDR3: CASTPQGLDKQPQHF
J: TRBJ1-5
size: few
D: -
V: TRBV27

DNA: TGTGCCTGGAGGCCGCAGGGGGCGGTTGAGACCCAGTACTTC
CDR3: CAWRPQGAVETQYF
J: TRBJ2-5
size: few
D: TRBD1
V: TRBV30

DNA: TGTGCCAGCAGCTCCGGACAGGTCATTAAGGATGGCTACACCTTC
CDR3: CASSSGQVIKDGYTF
J: TRBJ1-2
size: -
D: TRBD1
V: TRBV7-2

DNA: TGCAGTGCTAGGACAGGCTATAATTCACCCCTCCACTTT
CDR3: CSARTGYNSPLHF
J: TRBJ1-6
size: few
D: -
V: TRBV20-1

DNA: TGTGCCAGCAGTTTAGCGGAAGCCAGCGAGCAGTACTTC
CDR3: CASSLAEASEQYF
J: TRBJ2-7
size: -
D: -
V: TRBV12-3/TRBV12-4

DNA: TGTGCCAGCAGTCACAACAGGGGCCTTATGAACACTGAAGCTTTCTTT
CDR3: CASSHNRGLMNTEAFF
J: TRBJ1-1
size: few
D: TRBD1
V: TRBV6-1

DNA: TGTGCCAGTAAATGGGCAGCTAGCTCCTACGAGCAGTACTTC
CDR3: CASKWAASSYEQYF
J: TRBJ2-7
size: -
D: -
V: TRBV19

DNA: TGTGCCAGCAGTTTCCTTGGTCCCGGTAGGGGGCGCCGGTTGGGGAATGGCTACACCTTC
CDR3: CASSFLGPGRGRRLGNGYTF
J: TRBJ1-2
size: -
D: TRBD1
V: TRBV28

DNA: TGTGCCAGCAGCCCCAGTCAAGGTTTCAATTCACCCCTCCACTTT
CDR3: CASSPSQGFNSPLHF
J: TRBJ1-6
size: -
D: -
V: TRBV11-3

DNA: TGTGCCAGCAGCTCCCAGCCCCGGACTAGCGGGAGGGCCGGGGAGCTGTTTTTT
CDR3: CASSSQPRTSGRAGELFF
J: TRBJ2-2
size: -
D: TRBD2
V: TRBV11-3

DNA: TGTGCCAGCACCTTGACTAGCAGTCAAGAGACCCAGTACTTC
CDR3: CASTLTSSQETQYF
J: TRBJ2-5
size: -
D: TRBD2
V: TRBV6-2/TRBV6-3

DNA: TGTGCCAGCAGTTACTCGTCCGGACAGGTCAACACTGAAGCTTTCTTT
CDR3: CASSYSSGQVNTEAFF
J: TRBJ1-1
size: -
D: TRBD1
V: TRBV6-5

DNA: TGTGCTAGCAGAACACCCCAAGAGACCCAGTACTTC
CDR3: CASRTPQETQYF
J: TRBJ2-5
size: -
D: -
V: TRBV28

DNA: TGTGCCAGCAGTTGGACAGGGACCGGGGAGCTGTTTTTT
CDR3: CASSWTGTGELFF
J: TRBJ2-2
size: -
D: TRBD1
V: TRBV6-2/TRBV6-3

DNA: TGTGCCACCAGTGATCCCGGACTTATCTACAATGAGCAGTTCTTC
CDR3: CATSDPGLIYNEQFF
J: TRBJ2-1
size: few
D: -
V: TRBV24-1

DNA: TGTGCCAGCAACAGGGGCCTCGACACTGAAGCTTTCTTT
CDR3: CASNRGLDTEAFF
J: TRBJ1-1
size: -
D: TRBD1
V: TRBV28

DNA: TGTGCCAGCAGCTTAGTTAGAAAAGAAGAGACCCAGTACTTC
CDR3: CASSLVRKEETQYF
J: TRBJ2-5
size: -
D: -
V: TRBV7-6

DNA: TGTGCCAGCAGTGATTCGGGGGGCCGGTGGTACACCGGGGAGCTGTTTTTT
CDR3: CASSDSGGRWYTGELFF
J: TRBJ2-2
size: few
D: -
V: TRBV6-1

DNA: TGTGCCAGCACCCCCTCGGGAGTATCCTACAATGAGCAGTTCTTC
CDR3: CASTPSGVSYNEQFF
J: TRBJ2-1
size: few
D: -
V: TRBV27

DNA: TGTGCCAGCAGCTTTTTAGCGGGGGCGCCCGGGACCGGGGAGCTGTTTTTT
CDR3: CASSFLAGAPGTGELFF
J: TRBJ2-2
size: few
D: TRBD2
V: TRBV7-8